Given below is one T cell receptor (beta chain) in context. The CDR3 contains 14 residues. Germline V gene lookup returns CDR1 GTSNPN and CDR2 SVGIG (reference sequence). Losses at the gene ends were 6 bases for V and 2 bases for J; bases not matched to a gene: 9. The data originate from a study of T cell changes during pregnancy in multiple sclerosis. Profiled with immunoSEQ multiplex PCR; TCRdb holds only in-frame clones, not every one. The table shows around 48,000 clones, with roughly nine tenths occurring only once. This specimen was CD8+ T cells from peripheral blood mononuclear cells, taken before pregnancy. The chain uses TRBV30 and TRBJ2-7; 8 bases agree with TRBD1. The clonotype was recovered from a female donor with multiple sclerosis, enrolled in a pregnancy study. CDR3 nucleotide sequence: TGTGCCTGCCCCCGGACAGGGCTGCCCTACGAGCAGTACTTC. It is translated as CACPRTGLPYEQYF.